This T cell receptor (beta chain) was recorded in a study of CD8+ T cells in alopecia areata. Study-wide points: Significant decreases in scalp clonality and expanded CD8+ clones followed tofacitinib treatment.

The sample holds one count of this clone. Antigen specificity is unknown. CDR1 and CDR2 from the germline V gene are SGHDT and YYEEEE. This CDR3 region has 12 residues. V lost 4 bases and J 10 bases, leaving 14 bases between the germline ends. RNA extraction was followed by reverse transcription into cDNA, which acted as the sequencing template. Clones were read by immunoSEQ multiplex PCR, and TCRdb kept only the in-frame ones, dropping some. The sample includes 95,000 to 100,000 clones, about 60% of them seen just once. The sample's treatment: oral pan-JAK inhibitor, 5-10 mg twice daily. Researchers took lesional scalp punch biopsies and peripheral blood from people who were alopecia areata patients.

Specimen: CD8+ T cells sorted from blood, collected between weeks 55 and 65, from a patient treated with tofacitinib. V gene TRBV5-6 combines with J gene TRBJ1-1; no firm D call. The source is a human donor with alopecia areata. The CDR3 region is CASSPPSGGAFF. For the CDR3, the DNA is TGTGCCAGCAGCCCACCCTCGGGCGGAGCTTTCTTT. Full variable domain (remainder filled in from reference TRBV5-6 and TRBJ1-1): DAGVTQSPTHLIKTRGQQVTLRCSPKSGHDTVSWYQQALGQGPQFIFQYYEEEERQRGNFPDRFSGHQFPNYSSELNVNALLLGDSALYLCASSPPSGGAFFGQGTRLTVV.